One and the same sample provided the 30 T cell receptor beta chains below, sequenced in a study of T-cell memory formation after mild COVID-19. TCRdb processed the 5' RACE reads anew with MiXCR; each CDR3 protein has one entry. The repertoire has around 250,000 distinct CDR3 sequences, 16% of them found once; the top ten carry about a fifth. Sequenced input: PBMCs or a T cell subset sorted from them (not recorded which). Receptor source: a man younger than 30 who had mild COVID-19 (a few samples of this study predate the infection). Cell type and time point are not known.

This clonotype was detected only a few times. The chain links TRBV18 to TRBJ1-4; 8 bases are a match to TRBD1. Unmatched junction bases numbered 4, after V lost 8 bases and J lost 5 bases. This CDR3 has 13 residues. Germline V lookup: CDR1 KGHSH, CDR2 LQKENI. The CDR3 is CASARTGNEKLFF. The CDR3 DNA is TGTGCCAGCGCGCGGACAGGGAATGAAAAACTGTTTTTT.

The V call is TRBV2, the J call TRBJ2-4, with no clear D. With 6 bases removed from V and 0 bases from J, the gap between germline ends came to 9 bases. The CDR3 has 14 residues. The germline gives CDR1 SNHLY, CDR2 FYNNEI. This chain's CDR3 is CASRATEAKNIQYF. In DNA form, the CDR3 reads TGTGCCAGCAGGGCGACGGAAGCCAAAAACATTCAGTACTTC.

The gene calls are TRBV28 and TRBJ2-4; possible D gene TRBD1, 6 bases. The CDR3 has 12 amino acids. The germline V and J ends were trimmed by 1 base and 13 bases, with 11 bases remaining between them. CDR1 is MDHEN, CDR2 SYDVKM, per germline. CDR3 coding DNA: TGTGCCAGCAGTTTATCCCCCGACAGGCAGTACTTC. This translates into CASSLSPDRQYF.

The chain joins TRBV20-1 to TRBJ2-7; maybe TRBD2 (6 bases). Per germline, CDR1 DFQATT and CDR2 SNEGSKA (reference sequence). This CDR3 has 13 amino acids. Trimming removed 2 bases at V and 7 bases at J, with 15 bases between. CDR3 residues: CSARPRSRGEQYF. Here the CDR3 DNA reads TGCAGTGCTAGACCCCGGAGCCGGGGGGAGCAGTACTTC.

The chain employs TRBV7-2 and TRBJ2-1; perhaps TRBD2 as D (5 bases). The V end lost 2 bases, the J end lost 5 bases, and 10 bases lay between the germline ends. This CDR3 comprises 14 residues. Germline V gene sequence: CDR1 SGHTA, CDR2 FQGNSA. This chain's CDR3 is CASSLIGVNNEQFF. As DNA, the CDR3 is TGTGCCAGCAGCTTAATCGGGGTTAACAATGAGCAGTTCTTC. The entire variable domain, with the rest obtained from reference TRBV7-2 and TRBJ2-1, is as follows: GAGVSQSPSNKVTEKGKDVELRCDPISGHTALYWYRQSLGQGLEFLIYFQGNSAPDKSGLPSDRFSAERTGGSVSTLTIQRTQQEDSAVYLCASSLIGVNNEQFFGPGTRLTVL.

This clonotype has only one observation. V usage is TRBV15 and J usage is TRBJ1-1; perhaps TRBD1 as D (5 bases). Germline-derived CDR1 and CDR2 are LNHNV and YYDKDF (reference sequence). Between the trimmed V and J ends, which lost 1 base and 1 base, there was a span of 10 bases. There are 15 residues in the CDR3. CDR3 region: CATSRGSGENTEAFF. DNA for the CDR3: TGTGCCACCAGCAGAGGTTCGGGGGAGAACACTGAAGCTTTCTTT.

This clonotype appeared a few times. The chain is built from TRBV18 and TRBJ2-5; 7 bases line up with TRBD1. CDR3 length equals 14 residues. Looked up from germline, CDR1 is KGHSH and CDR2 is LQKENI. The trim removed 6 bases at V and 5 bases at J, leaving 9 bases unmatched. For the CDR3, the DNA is TGTGCCAGCTCCCAAGACAGGGTGAGGGAGACCCAGTACTTC. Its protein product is CASSQDRVRETQYF.

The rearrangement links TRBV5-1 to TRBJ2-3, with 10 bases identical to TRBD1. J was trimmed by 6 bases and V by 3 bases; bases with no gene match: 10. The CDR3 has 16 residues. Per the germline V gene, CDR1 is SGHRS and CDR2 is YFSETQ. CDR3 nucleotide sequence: TGCGCCAGCAGCTGGCGACAGGGGGCGCCGGGTGATACGCAGTATTTT. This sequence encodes CASSWRQGAPGDTQYF.

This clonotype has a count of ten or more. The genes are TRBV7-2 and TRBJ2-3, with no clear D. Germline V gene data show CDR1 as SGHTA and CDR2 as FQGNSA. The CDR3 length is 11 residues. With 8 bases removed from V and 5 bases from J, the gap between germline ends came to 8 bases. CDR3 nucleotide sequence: TGTGCCAGCTCACGAGGAGATACGCAGTATTTT. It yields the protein CASSRGDTQYF.

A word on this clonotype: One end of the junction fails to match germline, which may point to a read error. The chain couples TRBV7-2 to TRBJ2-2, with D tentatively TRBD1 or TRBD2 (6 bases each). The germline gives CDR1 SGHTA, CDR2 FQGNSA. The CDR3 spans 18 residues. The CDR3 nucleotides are TGTGCCAGCAGACCGAGTCGAGCCGGGGCAGGGGCCACCGGGGGGCTGTTTTTT. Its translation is CASRPSRAGAGATGGLFF.

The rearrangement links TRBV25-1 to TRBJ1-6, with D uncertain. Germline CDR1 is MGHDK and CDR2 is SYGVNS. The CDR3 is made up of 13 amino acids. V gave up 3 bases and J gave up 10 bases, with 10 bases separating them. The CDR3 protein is CASSDVRVSPLHF. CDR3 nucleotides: TGTGCCAGCAGTGATGTCCGAGTATCACCCCTCCACTTT.

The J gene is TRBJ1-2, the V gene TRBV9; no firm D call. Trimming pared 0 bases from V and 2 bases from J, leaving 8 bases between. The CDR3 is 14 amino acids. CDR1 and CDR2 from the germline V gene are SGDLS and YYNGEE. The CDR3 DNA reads TGTGCCAGCAGCGTAGACGACAAAAACTATGGCTACACCTTC. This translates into CASSVDDKNYGYTF.

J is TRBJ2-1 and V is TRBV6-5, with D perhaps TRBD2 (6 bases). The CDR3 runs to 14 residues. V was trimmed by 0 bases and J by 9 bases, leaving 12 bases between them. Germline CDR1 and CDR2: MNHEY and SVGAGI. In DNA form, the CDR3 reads TGTGCCAGCAGTTACTCGACGACCGGGGGTGAGCAGTTCTTC. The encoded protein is CASSYSTTGGEQFF.

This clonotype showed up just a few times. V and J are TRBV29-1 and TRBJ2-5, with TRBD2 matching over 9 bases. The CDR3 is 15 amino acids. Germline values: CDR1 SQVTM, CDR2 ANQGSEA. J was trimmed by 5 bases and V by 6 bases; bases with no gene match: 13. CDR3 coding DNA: TGCAGCGTGACGATCAGCGGGGGGCCGGGGGAGACCCAGTACTTC. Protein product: CSVTISGGPGETQYF.

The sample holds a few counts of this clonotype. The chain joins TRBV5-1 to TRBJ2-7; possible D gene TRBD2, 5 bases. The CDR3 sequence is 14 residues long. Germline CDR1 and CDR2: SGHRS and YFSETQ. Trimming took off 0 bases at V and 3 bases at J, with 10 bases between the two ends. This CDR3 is CASSLAATNYEQYF. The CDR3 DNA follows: TGCGCCAGCAGCTTGGCAGCGACTAACTACGAGCAGTACTTC.

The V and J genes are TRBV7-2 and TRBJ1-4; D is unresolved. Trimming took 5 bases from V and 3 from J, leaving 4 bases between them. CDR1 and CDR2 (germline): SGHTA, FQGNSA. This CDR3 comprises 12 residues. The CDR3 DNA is TGTGCCAGCAGCCGGGCTAATGAAAAACTGTTTTTT. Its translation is CASSRANEKLFF.

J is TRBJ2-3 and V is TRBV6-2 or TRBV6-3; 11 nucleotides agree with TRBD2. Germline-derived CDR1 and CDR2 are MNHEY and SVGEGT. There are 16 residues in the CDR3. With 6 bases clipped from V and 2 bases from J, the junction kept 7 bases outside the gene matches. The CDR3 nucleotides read TGTGCCAGCAGCAGCAGACTAGCGGGGTTCACAGATACGCAGTATTTT. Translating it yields CASSSRLAGFTDTQYF.

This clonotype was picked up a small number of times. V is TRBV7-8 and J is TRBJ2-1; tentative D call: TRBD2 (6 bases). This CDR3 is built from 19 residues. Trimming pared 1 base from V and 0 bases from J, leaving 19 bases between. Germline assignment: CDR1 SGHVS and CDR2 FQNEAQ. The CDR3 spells CASSLDHLLSGHSYNEQFF. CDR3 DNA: TGTGCCAGCAGCTTAGATCACCTTCTTAGCGGCCACTCCTACAATGAGCAGTTCTTC.

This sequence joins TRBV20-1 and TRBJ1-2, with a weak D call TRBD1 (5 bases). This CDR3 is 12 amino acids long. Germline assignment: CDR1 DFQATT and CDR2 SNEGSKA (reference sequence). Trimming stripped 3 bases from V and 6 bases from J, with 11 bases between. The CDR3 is CSASFRAHGYTF. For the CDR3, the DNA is TGCAGTGCTAGCTTCAGGGCCCATGGCTACACCTTC.

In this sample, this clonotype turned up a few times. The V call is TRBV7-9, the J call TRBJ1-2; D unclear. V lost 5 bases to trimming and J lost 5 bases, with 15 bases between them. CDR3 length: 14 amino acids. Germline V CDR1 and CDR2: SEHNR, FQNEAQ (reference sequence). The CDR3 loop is CASSPRAVGYGYTF. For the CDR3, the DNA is TGTGCCAGCAGCCCTCGCGCAGTGGGTTATGGCTACACCTTC.

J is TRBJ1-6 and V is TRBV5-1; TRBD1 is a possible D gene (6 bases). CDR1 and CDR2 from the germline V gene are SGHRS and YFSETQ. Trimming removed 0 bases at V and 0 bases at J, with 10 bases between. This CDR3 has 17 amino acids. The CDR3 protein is CASSLGTESSYNSPLHF. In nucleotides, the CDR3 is TGCGCCAGCAGCTTGGGGACAGAAAGCTCCTATAATTCACCCCTCCACTTT. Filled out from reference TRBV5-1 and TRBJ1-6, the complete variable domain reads KAGVTQTPRYLIKTRGQQVTLSCSPISGHRSVSWYQQTPGQGLQFLFEYFSETQRNKGNFPGRFSGRQFSNSRSEMNVSTLELGDSALYLCASSLGTESSYNSPLHFGNGTRLTVT.

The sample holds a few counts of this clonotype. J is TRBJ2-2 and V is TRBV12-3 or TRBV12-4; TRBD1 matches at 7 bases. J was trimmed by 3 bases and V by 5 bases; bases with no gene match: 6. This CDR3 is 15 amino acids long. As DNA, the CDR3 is TGTGCCAGCAGTCCTCCGGGACAGTACACCGGGGAGCTGTTTTTT. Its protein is CASSPPGQYTGELFF.

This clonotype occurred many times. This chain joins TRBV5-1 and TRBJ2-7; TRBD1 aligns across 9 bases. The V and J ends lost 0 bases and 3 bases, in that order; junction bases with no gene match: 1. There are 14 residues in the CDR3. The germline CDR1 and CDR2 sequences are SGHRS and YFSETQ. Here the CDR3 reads CASSLAGQGYEQYV. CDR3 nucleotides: TGCGCCAGCAGCTTGGCGGGACAGGGCTACGAGCAGTACGTC.

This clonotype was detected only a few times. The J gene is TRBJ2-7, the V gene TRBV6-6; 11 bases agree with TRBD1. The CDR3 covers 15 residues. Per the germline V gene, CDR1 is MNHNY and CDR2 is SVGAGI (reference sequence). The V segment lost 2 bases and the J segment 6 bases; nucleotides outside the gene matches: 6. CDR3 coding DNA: TGTGCCAGCAGTTACACAACCGGGACAGGGGGCGAGCAGTACGTC. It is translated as CASSYTTGTGGEQYV.

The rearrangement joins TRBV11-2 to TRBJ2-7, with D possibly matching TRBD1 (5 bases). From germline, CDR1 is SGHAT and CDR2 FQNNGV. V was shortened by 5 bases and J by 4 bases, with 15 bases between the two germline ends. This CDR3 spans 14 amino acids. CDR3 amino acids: CASSQPDSEYEQYV. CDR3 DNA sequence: TGTGCCAGCAGCCAGCCCGACAGTGAGTACGAGCAGTACGTC.

CDR3 protein: CSVERNQETQYF. CDR3 DNA: TGCAGCGTTGAAAGGAACCAAGAGACCCAGTACTTC. The chain uses TRBV29-1 and TRBJ2-5; D is ambiguous. The germline gives CDR1 SQVTM, CDR2 ANQGSEA. V was pared by 2 bases and J by 0 bases, with 4 bases between. The length of the CDR3 is 12 residues. The full variable domain, in which reference TRBV29-1 and TRBJ2-5 provide the parts outside the CDR3, is SAVISQKPSRDICQRGTSLTIQCQVDSQVTMMFWYRQQPGQSLTLIATANQGSEATYESGFVIDKFPISRPNLTFSTLTVSNMSPEDSSIYLCSVERNQETQYFGPGTRLLVL.

The CDR3 loop is CSGPTGGYGYTF. The CDR3 coding sequence is TGCAGTGGACCGACGGGGGGCTATGGCTACACCTTC. V usage is TRBV20-1 and J usage is TRBJ1-2; perhaps TRBD1 as D (5 bases). Germline V gene data show CDR1 as DFQATT and CDR2 as SNEGSKA (reference sequence). V was pared by 7 bases and J by 4 bases, with 13 bases between. The CDR3 spans 12 residues.

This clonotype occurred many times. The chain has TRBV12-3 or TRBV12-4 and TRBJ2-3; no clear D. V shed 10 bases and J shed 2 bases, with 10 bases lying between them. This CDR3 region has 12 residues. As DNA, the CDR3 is TGTGCCACGCTAGGCCTCACAGATACGCAGTATTTT. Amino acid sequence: CATLGLTDTQYF.

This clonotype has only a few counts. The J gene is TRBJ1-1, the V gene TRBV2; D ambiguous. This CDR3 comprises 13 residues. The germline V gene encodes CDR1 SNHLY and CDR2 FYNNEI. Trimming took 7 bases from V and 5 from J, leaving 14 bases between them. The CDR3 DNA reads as TGTGCCAGCACGAAAGGCGCGGGGACTGAAGCTTTCTTT. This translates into CASTKGAGTEAFF.

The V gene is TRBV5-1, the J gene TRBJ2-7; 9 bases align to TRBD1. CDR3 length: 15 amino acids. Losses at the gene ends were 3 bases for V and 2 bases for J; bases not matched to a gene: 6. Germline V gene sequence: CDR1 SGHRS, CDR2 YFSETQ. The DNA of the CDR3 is TGCGCCAGCAGCTGGAGACAGGGGGGCACCTACGAGCAGTACTTC. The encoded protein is CASSWRQGGTYEQYF.